The present TCR beta chain was sequenced within a study of cytomegalovirus exposure and HLA in healthy donors. General study points: Among the most significant clusters, several appeared linked to common viral pathogens in a later analysis. In a later analysis, V- and J-gene trimming of beta chains associated with a DCLRE1C missense variant, replicated independently. In a later analysis, a genetic analysis reported fewer productive-TCR N-insertions in an Asian-associated ancestry cluster than the cohort average.

The PCR employed 60 Vbeta primers together with 13 Jbeta primers. In the source study's methods: There were about 80 million unique TCR beta chains by a later count, and about 12 million of them were shared. Profiling relied on immunoSEQ multiplex PCR, and the TCRdb table lists in-frame clones only, not all of them. Clone size and the V and J calls come from that table; the DNA yielded D and trimming. The table includes more than 100,000 clones, roughly 79% detected once. As regards this clone: Antigen: not known.

The sequencing input was PBMCs. The TCR was taken from a woman under 30 in good health and CMV-seronegative.

CDR3 bases: TGCGCCAGCAGCCCCCCGGGACTAGCTTCAGATACGCAGTATTTT. Amino acids: CASSPPGLASDTQYF. The chain combines TRBV4-1 with TRBJ2-3; 9 bases match TRBD2. The V gene end was trimmed by 4 bases and the J gene end by 4 bases; junction bases not matched to a gene: 6. CDR3 size: 15 residues. Germline CDR1 reads MGHRA; CDR2 reads YSYEKL.